The 5 T cell receptor beta chains in this list originate from one sample, sequenced in a study of cytomegalovirus exposure and HLA in healthy donors (dated by TCRdb to 2015 to 2018). Libraries came from the immunoSEQ multiplex PCR assay. The multiplex PCR relied on a mix of 60 forward primers for TCR Vbeta segments and 13 reverse primers for TCR Jbeta segments. This is the immuneACCESS table as TCRdb keeps it, with only in-frame sequences that have V and J called. A part of the clones is gone; compared with another copy, unresolved V genes explain less than half, and the rest is unexplained. The table held for this sample gives 50,000 to 70,000 clones. The ten largest clones capture about 4% of the sample. The sequencing input was PBMCs. Source of these receptors: a woman younger than 35 in good health and CMV-seronegative.

The V and J genes are TRBV5-1 and TRBJ1-2; D call uncertain. Germline V gives CDR1 SGHRS, CDR2 YFSETQ. There are 13 residues in the CDR3. V gave up 1 base and J gave up 2 bases, with 6 bases separating them. DNA for the CDR3: TGCGCCAGCAGCTTGACGGAGAACTATGGCTACACCTTC. It is translated as CASSLTENYGYTF.

This chain joins TRBV29-1 and TRBJ1-5; maybe TRBD1 (6 bases). Germline V gives CDR1 SQVTM, CDR2 ANQGSEA. Deletions cut 5 bases from V and 4 bases from J, with 21 bases between. The CDR3 loop spans 16 amino acids. The CDR3 nucleotides are TGCAGCGTTCGTGGTGAGGGATTAGGACAGAATCAGCCCCAGCATTTT. This sequence encodes CSVRGEGLGQNQPQHF.

This chain links TRBV19 with TRBJ1-6; D gene unclear. CDR3 length: 11 amino acids. Germline CDR1 reads LNHDA; CDR2 reads SQIVND (reference sequence). Trimming removed 1 base from V and 16 bases from J, with 8 bases in between. CDR3 DNA sequence: TGTGCCAGTAGTATAGCGGGGAGACTCCACTTT. This sequence encodes CASSIAGRLHF.

J is TRBJ1-1 and V is TRBV19; TRBD1 matches at 8 bases. The CDR3 is 14 residues long. V lost 2 bases to trimming and J lost 8 bases; unmatched junction nucleotides: 7. The germline V gene has CDR1 LNHDA and CDR2 SQIVND (reference sequence). CDR3 amino acids: CASSIFRDRLEAFF. CDR3 sequence (DNA): TGTGCCAGTAGTATATTTCGGGACAGGCTGGAAGCTTTCTTT.

The genes are TRBV7-8 and TRBJ1-2; D gene ambiguous. CDR3 length: 15 residues. V was pared by 1 base and J by 5 bases, with 14 bases between. CDR1 SGHVS and CDR2 FQNEAQ come from the germline V gene. As DNA, the CDR3 is TGTGCCAGCAGCTTAGGCCTTTTTCTAGGATATGGCTACACCTTC. It specifies CASSLGLFLGYGYTF.